The entry below describes one T cell receptor (beta chain). The antigen remains undetermined. This sample is drawn from a study of cytomegalovirus exposure and HLA in healthy donors. Whole-study findings and limits: Testing in vitro showed three CMV-associated chains specific for CMV antigens. It was approximately 150 TCR beta chains that were listed as cytomegalovirus-associated.

Amplification used 60 Vbeta primers and 13 Jbeta primers. Data came from immunoSEQ multiplex PCR; TCRdb stores just in-frame clones and leaves some out. This table holds around 120,000 clones, 65% to 80% found once. The source material was PBMCs. The clonotype was recovered from a woman in her 40s in good health and CMV-seropositive.

CDR3: CASSFTRDRAYGYTF. CDR3 sequence (DNA): TGTGCCAGCAGCTTTACCCGGGACAGGGCCTATGGCTACACCTTC. The chain links TRBV11-1 to TRBJ1-2; 9 nucleotides line up with TRBD1. Looked up from germline, CDR1 is SGHAT and CDR2 is FQDESV (reference sequence). The ends lost 3 bases at V and 4 bases at J; junction bases unmatched: 6. The CDR3 is made up of 15 amino acids.